This entry lists 20 T cell receptor beta chains sequenced from one sample in a study of siplizumab effects on memory and regulatory T cells. Measured with immunoSEQ multiplex PCR; TCRdb has only the in-frame clones, and not every one. The sample has roughly 70,000 clones, just over 90% seen once. Sequences were obtained from CD8+ T cells sorted from blood. Receptors originate from a human donor in good health.

The chain employs TRBV10-2 and TRBJ1-2; D uncertain. The germline CDR1 and CDR2 sequences are WSHSY and SAAADI. This CDR3 is built from 15 residues. V was pared by 2 bases and J by 3 bases, with 13 bases between. The CDR3 DNA is TGCGCCAGCAGTGAGCCCGACACCGGCGACTATGGCTACACCTTC. It yields the protein CASSEPDTGDYGYTF.

J is TRBJ2-1 and V is TRBV10-3, with D maybe TRBD2 (7 bases). V was shortened by 0 bases and J by 8 bases, with 23 bases between the two germline ends. CDR3 length: 18 residues. Germline assignment: CDR1 ENHRY and CDR2 SYGVKD. CDR3 sequence reads: CAISESTRGLAAFDEQFF. The CDR3 DNA reads TGTGCCATCAGTGAGTCGACTCGGGGGCTAGCGGCTTTCGATGAGCAGTTCTTC.

This clone has a single count. The chain recombines TRBV7-9 with TRBJ2-7; 9 bases agree with TRBD1. Germline V lookup: CDR1 SEHNR, CDR2 FQNEAQ (reference sequence). V trimming: 5 bases; J trimming: 3 bases; junction bases outside the gene matches: 5. CDR3 length: 14 residues. This chain's CDR3 is CASSIPGQGYEQYF. DNA for the CDR3: TGTGCCAGCAGCATACCGGGACAGGGCTACGAGCAGTACTTC. The full variable domain, in which reference TRBV7-9 and TRBJ2-7 provide the parts outside the CDR3, is DTGVSQNPRHKITKRGQNVTFRCDPISEHNRLYWYRQTLGQGPEFLTYFQNEAQLEKSRLLSDRFSAERPKGSFSTLEIQRTEQGDSAMYLCASSIPGQGYEQYFGPGTRLTVT.

The gene calls are TRBV29-1 and TRBJ2-7, with a weak D call TRBD1 (7 bases). Germline lookup yields CDR1 SQVTM and CDR2 ANQGSEA. V lost 3 bases and J lost 5, with 17 bases in between. CDR3 length: 14 residues. The CDR3 loop is CSVDYKGRGDEQYF. The CDR3 DNA reads as TGCAGCGTTGATTATAAGGGCAGGGGGGACGAGCAGTACTTC.

Details on this clone: The same CDR3 is also encoded by other DNA sequences in this sample. V usage is TRBV27 and J usage is TRBJ1-1; no clear D. The CDR3 loop spans 11 amino acids. Germline V lookup: CDR1 MNHEY, CDR2 SMNVEV (reference sequence). Trimming left V 5 bases short and J 5 bases short, with 6 bases between. In DNA, the CDR3 is TGTGCCAGCAGTCTGGGGACTGAAGCTTTCTTT. Protein: CASSLGTEAFF.

The CDR3, as DNA: TGTGCCAGCAGCTTAGGAGTCGGAAACACCATATATTTT. Translation: CASSLGVGNTIYF. V is TRBV7-7 and J is TRBJ1-3, with no clear D. The V and J ends lost 1 base and 4 bases respectively, with 5 bases between them. Germline CDR1 and CDR2: SSHAT and FNYEAQ (reference sequence). The CDR3 runs 13 residues.

This clone was picked up a small number of times. The chain employs TRBV6-8 and TRBJ2-5; 11 bases agree with TRBD1. This CDR3 contains 17 residues. Germline V gives CDR1 MNHGY, CDR2 SAAAGT. The V segment lost 3 bases and the J segment 6 bases; nucleotides outside the gene matches: 12. The CDR3 reads CASSYPHRTGGRKTQYF. The CDR3 coding sequence is TGTGCCAGCAGTTATCCCCATAGGACAGGGGGCAGAAAGACCCAGTACTTC.

V and J are TRBV6-5 and TRBJ1-2; 7 positions match TRBD1. This CDR3 region has 11 residues. The V gene's germline CDR1 is MNHEY and CDR2 SVGAGI. The J segment lost 10 bases and the V segment lost 6 bases, leaving 5 bases of the junction unmatched. CDR3 DNA: TGTGCCAGCAGCCCCGGGACAGCCTACACCTTC. Its translation is CASSPGTAYTF.

The rearrangement uses TRBV5-4 and TRBJ2-1, with a tentative D call TRBD1 (6 bases). The CDR3 loop spans 14 amino acids. V was clipped by 3 bases and J by 4 bases, with 11 bases between them. Per the germline V gene, CDR1 is SGHNT and CDR2 is YYREEE (reference sequence). The CDR3 loop reads CASSYGTLYNEQFF. DNA of the CDR3: TGTGCCAGCAGCTACGGGACACTGTACAATGAGCAGTTCTTC. The variable domain in full, completed from reference TRBV5-4 and TRBJ2-1, reads ETGVTQSPTHLIKTRGQQVTLRCSSQSGHNTVSWYQQALGQGPQFIFQYYREEENGRGNFPPRFSGLQFPNYSSELNVNALELDDSALYLCASSYGTLYNEQFFGPGTRLTVL.

The chain recombines TRBV30 with TRBJ2-7; tentatively, D is TRBD2 (6 bases). V dropped 2 bases and J dropped 2 bases, with 13 bases sitting between them. Germline CDR1 GTSNPN, CDR2 SVGIG (reference sequence). This CDR3 is 14 amino acids long. CDR3 region: CAWSPGGMAYEQYF. The CDR3, as DNA: TGTGCCTGGAGTCCCGGCGGGATGGCCTACGAGCAGTACTTC.

Only one count was recorded for this clone. The chain uses TRBV4-3 and TRBJ2-7; 11 positions match TRBD1. The CDR3 extends over 14 amino acids. The V gene's germline CDR1 is LGHNA and CDR2 YSLEER. V dropped 4 bases and J dropped 5; count of bases not matched to a gene: 4. The CDR3 DNA sequence: TGCGCCAGCAGCCCCGGGACAGGGGGGAACGAGCAGTACTTC. It codes for CASSPGTGGNEQYF.

This chain connects TRBV7-9 to TRBJ1-2; maybe TRBD1 (5 bases). CDR1 SEHNR and CDR2 FQNEAQ come from the germline V gene (reference sequence). V was clipped by 1 base and J by 0 bases, with 9 bases between them. The CDR3 sequence is 15 residues long. Here the CDR3 DNA reads TGTGCCAGCAGCTTAGTCGGAGGGGCTAACTATGGCTACACCTTC. Encoded protein: CASSLVGGANYGYTF. Drawing the rest from reference TRBV7-9 and TRBJ1-2, the complete variable domain is DTGVSQNPRHKITKRGQNVTFRCDPISEHNRLYWYRQTLGQGPEFLTYFQNEAQLEKSRLLSDRFSAERPKGSFSTLEIQRTEQGDSAMYLCASSLVGGANYGYTFGSGTRLTVV.

CDR3 DNA sequence: TGTGCCAGCAGCCTAGAGGGGGGCACTGAAGCTTTCTTT. Amino acids: CASSLEGGTEAFF. The gene calls are TRBV16 and TRBJ1-1; D possibly corresponds to TRBD1 (6 bases). Germline V lookup: CDR1 KGHSY, CDR2 FQNENV. Trimming took 4 bases from V and 4 from J, leaving 10 bases between them. The CDR3 runs to 13 residues.

In nucleotides, the CDR3 is TGTGCCAGTAGTATCGGGGGAGGCACTGAAGCTTTCTTT. Its translation: CASSIGGGTEAFF. V and J are TRBV19 and TRBJ1-1; maybe TRBD1 (5 bases). V lost 3 bases, J lost 4 bases, and 9 bases lay in between. Per the germline V gene, CDR1 is LNHDA and CDR2 is SQIVND (reference sequence). The CDR3 is made up of 13 amino acids.

The V and J genes are TRBV2 and TRBJ2-3; D is unclear. The V and J ends lost 3 bases and 4 bases respectively, with 8 bases between them. Germline CDR1 is SNHLY and CDR2 is FYNNEI. The CDR3 consists of 13 residues. In DNA form, the CDR3 reads TGTGCCAGCAGTGAGAAAGCCCCAGATACGCAGTATTTT. It specifies CASSEKAPDTQYF.

The chain recombines TRBV7-6 with TRBJ1-1; 10 bases are shared with TRBD1. CDR1 is SGHVS and CDR2 is FNYEAQ in the germline V gene. This CDR3 contains 15 residues. V dropped 5 bases and J dropped 0; count of bases not matched to a gene: 3. CDR3 in amino acids: CASSRGQGLNTEAFF. The DNA of the CDR3 is TGTGCCAGCAGCAGGGGACAGGGGCTGAACACTGAAGCTTTCTTT.

The chain combines TRBV4-2 with TRBJ1-1; possible D gene TRBD1, 5 bases. Between the trimmed V and J ends, which lost 4 bases and 6 bases, there was a span of 9 bases. From germline, CDR1 is LGHNA and CDR2 YNFKEQ. This CDR3 is built from 12 residues. The CDR3 reads CASSPGGAEAFF. DNA for the CDR3: TGTGCCAGCAGCCCGGGGGGGGCTGAAGCTTTCTTT.

This sequence joins TRBV9 and TRBJ1-3, with D perhaps TRBD1 (6 bases). The germline V gene encodes CDR1 SGDLS and CDR2 YYNGEE. The germline V and J ends were trimmed by 0 bases and 4 bases, with 11 bases remaining between them. This CDR3 has 15 amino acids. The CDR3 bases are TGTGCCAGCAGCGTAGGGTCAGGGGTGGGAAACACCATATATTTT. It translates to CASSVGSGVGNTIYF.

V is TRBV27 and J is TRBJ1-2; D is ambiguous. The germline V gene encodes CDR1 MNHEY and CDR2 SMNVEV (reference sequence). The CDR3 spans 13 residues. V lost 2 bases and J lost 1, with 5 bases in between. The CDR3 loop is CASSLGSNYGYTF. The CDR3 nucleotides read TGTGCCAGCAGTTTAGGCAGTAACTATGGCTACACCTTC.

The sample holds one count of this clone. The chain employs TRBV10-3 and TRBJ2-4; 10 bases fit TRBD1. Germline V gene lookup returns CDR1 ENHRY and CDR2 SYGVKD. After removal of 0 bases from V and 7 bases from J, the junction contained 3 bases not matched to a gene. The CDR3 has 15 residues. The CDR3, as DNA: TGTGCCATCAGTGAGTCTAGGACAGGGGGGAACATTCAGTACTTC. Protein sequence: CAISESRTGGNIQYF.